The 21 T cell receptor beta chains below all came from one sample that was sequenced in a study of graft-versus-host responses after intestinal transplantation. Their antigens remain unidentified. Assay used: immunoSEQ multiplex PCR; TCRdb lists only in-frame clones, some missing. The sample consists of 60,000 to 90,000 clones, roughly 91% of them appearing once. This specimen was unstimulated CD8+ T cells sorted from spleen or lymph node cells, taken before intestinal transplant. Receptors originate from a human donor who received an intestinal transplant.

The chain is built from TRBV13 and TRBJ2-1, with a weak D call TRBD1 (6 bases). V lost 5 bases to trimming and J lost 7 bases, with 12 bases between them. The germline gives CDR1 PRHDT, CDR2 FYEKMQ (reference sequence). This CDR3 has 13 amino acids. CDR3 DNA: TGTGCCAGCAGCCTTGGACAGCCTAATGAGCAGTTCTTC. This codes for CASSLGQPNEQFF.

The chain carries TRBV7-2 and TRBJ2-3, with TRBD2 identical over 12 bases. This CDR3 is 16 amino acids long. V gave up 5 bases and J gave up 6 bases; unmatched junction bases: 9. Germline CDR1 is SGHTA and CDR2 is FQGNSA. CDR3 DNA sequence: TGTGCCAGCAGCGCCCCTAGCGGGGGGGCCGGGGATACGCAGTATTTT. It yields the protein CASSAPSGGAGDTQYF. Full variable domain (rest looked up from reference TRBV7-2 and TRBJ2-3): GAGVSQSPSNKVTEKGKDVELRCDPISGHTALYWYRQSLGQGLEFLIYFQGNSAPDKSGLPSDRFSAERTGGSVSTLTIQRTQQEDSAVYLCASSAPSGGAGDTQYFGPGTRLTVL.

This clone has only a few counts. V is TRBV11-3 and J is TRBJ2-1, with D possibly matching TRBD2 (5 bases). Looked up from germline, CDR1 is SGHNT and CDR2 is YENEEA. The CDR3 spans 14 residues. The V end lost 5 bases, the J end lost 6 bases, and 14 bases lay between the germline ends. CDR3 sequence (DNA): TGTGCCAGCAGCCCCCGGACTCCGACCAATGAGCAGTTCTTC. Amino acids: CASSPRTPTNEQFF.

The V call is TRBV13, the J call TRBJ2-1; D is possibly TRBD2 (6 bases). Germline CDR1 reads PRHDT; CDR2 reads FYEKMQ (reference sequence). CDR3 length: 11 residues. Trimming took off 3 bases at V and 9 bases at J, with 6 bases between the two ends. The CDR3, as DNA: TGTGCCAGCAGCTTCGGGAGTGAGCAGTTCTTC. Translation: CASSFGSEQFF. The full variable domain, rest sourced from reference TRBV13 and TRBJ2-1, is AAGVIQSPRHLIKEKRETATLKCYPIPRHDTVYWYQQGPGQDPQFLISFYEKMQSDKGSIPDRFSAQQFSDYHSELNMSSLELGDSALYFCASSFGSEQFFGPGTRLTVL.

The rearrangement joins TRBV6-6 to TRBJ1-2; D perhaps matches TRBD1 (6 bases). The CDR3 extends over 15 amino acids. Trimming cost V 2 bases and J 1 base, with 11 bases left between them. Germline CDR1 reads MNHNY; CDR2 reads SVGAGI (reference sequence). CDR3 DNA sequence: TGTGCCAGCAGTTACGAGGGGGTTGGTAACTATGGCTACACCTTC. Protein: CASSYEGVGNYGYTF.

The chain uses TRBV5-1 and TRBJ2-5; TRBD1 aligns across 8 bases. CDR3 size: 15 residues. Germline V gene lookup returns CDR1 SGHRS and CDR2 YFSETQ. V dropped 4 bases and J dropped 5; count of bases not matched to a gene: 10. CDR3 sequence reads: CASSIGQGIPETQYF. DNA of the CDR3: TGCGCCAGCAGCATAGGACAGGGTATCCCTGAGACCCAGTACTTC.

The chain employs TRBV5-1 and TRBJ2-7; D ambiguous. Trimming removed 7 bases from V and 3 bases from J, with 17 bases in between. Germline V CDR1 and CDR2: SGHRS, YFSETQ. The CDR3 runs to 14 residues. The DNA of the CDR3 is TGCGCCAGCTCCGTGGTCTCGGTTAGCTACGAGCAGTACTTC. Protein: CASSVVSVSYEQYF.

This chain uses TRBV29-1 with TRBJ2-1, with 12 bases fitting TRBD2. Trimming took 5 bases from V and 8 from J; bases not matched to a gene: 7. This CDR3 spans 14 amino acids. The germline CDR1 and CDR2 sequences are SQVTM and ANQGSEA. This CDR3 is CSVPLAGGPDEQFF. The CDR3 DNA reads TGCAGCGTTCCGCTAGCGGGGGGGCCCGATGAGCAGTTCTTC.

This chain connects TRBV6-6 to TRBJ1-6, with TRBD1 identical over 7 bases. J was trimmed by 9 bases and V by 10 bases; bases with no gene match: 9. This CDR3 is built from 13 residues. Per germline, CDR1 MNHNY and CDR2 SVGAGI (reference sequence). The CDR3 loop reads CATHEGQPSPLHF. The DNA of the CDR3 is TGTGCCACCCACGAGGGACAGCCTTCACCCCTCCACTTT.

This clone was seen only once. The V call is TRBV6-5, the J call TRBJ1-2; D perhaps matches TRBD1 (5 bases). The V gene's germline CDR1 is MNHEY and CDR2 SVGAGI. The CDR3 loop spans 13 amino acids. With 4 bases removed from V and 2 bases from J, the gap between germline ends came to 8 bases. The CDR3 sequence: CASSSTANYGYTF. The CDR3 DNA sequence: TGTGCCAGCAGTTCGACAGCCAACTATGGCTACACCTTC.

CDR3 sequence reads: CATGATTDTQYF. The CDR3 DNA reads as TGTGCCACCGGGGCAACCACAGATACGCAGTATTTT. V gene TRBV15 combines with J gene TRBJ2-3; maybe TRBD1 (5 bases). CDR3 length: 12 residues. Germline CDR1 reads LNHNV; CDR2 reads YYDKDF (reference sequence). Trimming took 8 bases from V and 2 from J, leaving 8 bases between them.

The chain recombines TRBV9 with TRBJ2-1; 9 positions agree with TRBD2. CDR1 and CDR2 from the germline V gene are SGDLS and YYNGEE. J gave up 3 bases and V 6 bases, and 7 bases lay outside the gene matches. The CDR3 has 15 residues. In DNA, the CDR3 is TGTGCCAGCACCTCGCGGGGGGGCCTCTACAATGAGCAGTTCTTC. It translates to CASTSRGGLYNEQFF.

J is TRBJ2-3 and V is TRBV29-1; D possibly corresponds to TRBD1 (6 bases). V was shortened by 8 bases and J by 0 bases, with 15 bases between the two germline ends. Germline assignment: CDR1 SQVTM and CDR2 ANQGSEA. The CDR3 sequence is 14 residues long. CDR3 sequence reads: CSTQTGQSTDTQYF. For the CDR3, the DNA is TGCAGCACCCAGACAGGACAAAGCACAGATACGCAGTATTTT.

V is TRBV7-8 and J is TRBJ2-5; a possible D gene is TRBD2 (7 bases). CDR3 length: 18 residues. Germline V gives CDR1 SGHVS, CDR2 FQNEAQ. The V end was cut by 4 bases, the J end by 5 bases, with 26 bases between. The CDR3 spells CASSSPLGGGQARETQYF. Written as DNA, the CDR3 is TGTGCCAGCAGCTCCCCCCTGGGCGGGGGCCAAGCTCGGGAGACCCAGTACTTC.

This chain connects TRBV5-1 to TRBJ1-1, with 7 bases identical to TRBD1. The CDR3 is 15 residues long. Looked up from germline, CDR1 is SGHRS and CDR2 is YFSETQ. V was pared by 5 bases and J by 5 bases, with 12 bases of the junction left unmatched. The CDR3 sequence is CASSFITGAITEAFF. The DNA of the CDR3 is TGCGCCAGCAGTTTTATTACAGGGGCGATAACTGAAGCTTTCTTT.

The rearrangement uses TRBV29-1 and TRBJ2-7; 9 bases are shared with TRBD1. The ends lost 7 bases at V and 3 bases at J; junction bases unmatched: 7. The CDR3 totals 13 residues. Germline V gives CDR1 SQVTM, CDR2 ANQGSEA. The CDR3, as DNA: TGCAGCGCCGGTCGGGACAGGGACTACGAGCAGTACTTC. Protein sequence: CSAGRDRDYEQYF.

The chain links TRBV6-5 to TRBJ2-5; D is undetermined. Germline loops: CDR1 MNHEY, CDR2 SVGAGI. CDR3 length: 16 residues. Trimming stripped 0 bases from V and 0 bases from J, with 11 bases between. CDR3 sequence: CASSYSTAADQETQYF. CDR3 nucleotide sequence: TGTGCCAGCAGTTACTCGACCGCGGCGGACCAAGAGACCCAGTACTTC.

The chain joins TRBV7-2 to TRBJ1-2; TRBD1 agrees at 8 bases. This CDR3 is 14 amino acids long. Per germline, CDR1 SGHTA and CDR2 FQGNSA. With 5 bases clipped from V and 4 bases from J, the junction kept 6 bases outside the gene matches. The CDR3 DNA follows: TGTGCCAGCAGCCTCCGGACAGGGCCCTATGGCTACACCTTC. The encoded protein is CASSLRTGPYGYTF.

This rearrangement joins TRBV2 to TRBJ1-2, with 7 bases lining up with TRBD1. With 7 bases clipped from V and 4 bases from J, the junction kept 9 bases outside the gene matches. CDR1 is SNHLY and CDR2 is FYNNEI in the germline V gene. The CDR3 has 14 amino acids. The DNA of the CDR3 is TGTGCCAGCACCCGGGGGACAGACACCTATGGCTACACCTTC. Its protein product is CASTRGTDTYGYTF.

This chain uses TRBV27 with TRBJ2-3; D is uncertain. Per germline, CDR1 MNHEY and CDR2 SMNVEV (reference sequence). Trimming removed 6 bases at V and 0 bases at J, with 4 bases between. This CDR3 contains 12 residues. CDR3 nucleotide sequence: TGTGCCAGCAGCTACAGCACAGATACGCAGTATTTT. It translates to CASSYSTDTQYF.

The gene calls are TRBV7-8 and TRBJ1-2, with D tentatively TRBD1 (5 bases). V shed 4 bases and J shed 4 bases, with 13 bases lying between them. The CDR3 runs to 14 residues. Germline CDR1 and CDR2: SGHVS and FQNEAQ. CDR3 amino acids: CASSSGTGGYGYTF. CDR3 sequence (DNA): TGTGCCAGCAGCTCGGGGACCGGGGGCTATGGCTACACCTTC.